These 29 T cell receptor beta chains share one sample of origin, sequenced in a study of blood T cell repertoires in COVID-19. Some clones are missing from TCRdb's copy, which holds only in-frame ones; the method was immunoSEQ multiplex PCR. In the table there are over 65,000 clones, approximately 90% of which are singletons. The sample was peripheral blood. Receptor source: a human donor in a cohort sampled during active COVID-19.

The CDR3 region has the DNA TGCAGCGCCAAAGGTCGGGGTATTGAGCAGTTCTTC. Amino acid sequence: CSAKGRGIEQFF. The chain employs TRBV29-1 and TRBJ2-1; a weak D match, TRBD2 (5 bases). The CDR3 extends over 12 amino acids. Germline CDR1 is SQVTM and CDR2 is ANQGSEA. V was cut by 7 bases and J by 9 bases, with 16 bases left in between.

This clone was recorded only once. The chain recombines TRBV2 with TRBJ2-7, with 12 bases fitting TRBD1. The J segment lost 4 bases and the V segment lost 8 bases, leaving 3 bases of the junction unmatched. Germline V gene data show CDR1 as SNHLY and CDR2 as FYNNEI. The CDR3 contains 13 residues. The CDR3 coding sequence is TGTGCCAGCCGGGACAGGGGGCTTTACGAGCAGTACTTC. Its protein product is CASRDRGLYEQYF.

This chain uses TRBV18 with TRBJ2-3; possible D gene TRBD1, 5 bases. Trimming took off 2 bases at V and 7 bases at J, with 7 bases between the two ends. Germline values: CDR1 KGHSH, CDR2 LQKENI. The CDR3 sequence is 12 residues long. The CDR3 DNA follows: TGTGCCAGCTCACCAGGGGCTAATACGCAGTATTTT. Protein: CASSPGANTQYF.

V usage is TRBV4-3 and J usage is TRBJ2-1, with D possibly matching TRBD1 (6 bases). V was shortened by 1 base and J by 1 base, with 14 bases between the two germline ends. Germline CDR1 is LGHNA and CDR2 is YSLEER. This CDR3 contains 17 residues. CDR3: CASSQGSRGGSYNEQFF. The CDR3 DNA follows: TGCGCCAGCAGCCAAGGATCTCGAGGGGGTTCCTACAATGAGCAGTTCTTC.

The gene calls are TRBV6-6 and TRBJ2-2; 8 bases are a match to TRBD2. The CDR3 contains 12 residues. V shed 10 bases, J shed 7 bases, and the junction held 5 bases outside the gene matches. The germline CDR1 and CDR2 sequences are MNHNY and SVGAGI (reference sequence). The CDR3 region is CANARGDGELFF. The CDR3, as DNA: TGTGCCAACGCGCGGGGGGACGGGGAGCTGTTTTTT.

The gene calls are TRBV30 and TRBJ1-2; possible D gene TRBD1, 6 bases. CDR1 is GTSNPN, CDR2 SVGIG, per germline (reference sequence). The V end lost 4 bases, the J end lost 0 bases, and 12 bases lay between the germline ends. The CDR3 is made up of 14 amino acids. This chain's CDR3 is CAWTRTDANYGYTF. In DNA form, the CDR3 reads TGTGCCTGGACCCGGACAGATGCTAACTATGGCTACACCTTC.

J is TRBJ1-4 and V is TRBV14, with 9 positions matching TRBD1. Per the germline V gene, CDR1 is SGHDN and CDR2 is FVKESK. V gave up 3 bases and J gave up 8 bases; unmatched junction bases: 7. This CDR3 contains 15 residues. This CDR3 reads CASSHRDRVGEKLFF. CDR3 bases: TGTGCCAGCAGCCACCGGGACAGGGTTGGCGAAAAACTGTTTTTT.

The genes are TRBV16 and TRBJ2-4; the match to TRBD1 covers 8 bases. V trimming: 3 bases; J trimming: 6 bases; junction bases outside the gene matches: 4. There are 14 residues in the CDR3. The germline V gene encodes CDR1 KGHSY and CDR2 FQNENV. The CDR3 spells CASSQSQGGNIQYF. The DNA for the CDR3 is TGTGCCAGCAGCCAGTCACAGGGGGGAAACATTCAGTACTTC.

The CDR3 spells CASRGYGTSGGLTDTQYF. As DNA, the CDR3 is TGTGCCAGCAGAGGATACGGGACTAGCGGGGGTTTGACAGATACGCAGTATTTT. The rearrangement uses TRBV2 and TRBJ2-3; 14 bases are a match to TRBD2. J lost 3 bases, V lost 6 bases, and 11 bases had no gene match. Germline CDR1 is SNHLY and CDR2 is FYNNEI. This CDR3 is built from 18 residues.

J is TRBJ2-7 and V is TRBV28; D is possibly TRBD1 (6 bases). The germline V gene encodes CDR1 MDHEN and CDR2 SYDVKM. The CDR3 contains 15 residues. V was clipped by 5 bases and J by 0 bases, with 14 bases between them. The CDR3 is CASSGGSLGSYEQYF. The CDR3 DNA follows: TGTGCCAGCAGTGGGGGCTCATTGGGCTCCTACGAGCAGTACTTC.

The V call is TRBV3-1 (or the pseudogene TRBV3-2), the J call TRBJ2-3; 7 bases fit TRBD2. The CDR3 is made up of 16 amino acids. J lost 6 bases, V lost 0 bases, and 9 bases had no gene match. Germline CDR1 and CDR2: LGHDT and YNNKEL (reference sequence). This chain's CDR3 is CASSQDASGARDTQYF. The CDR3 region has the DNA TGTGCCAGCAGCCAAGACGCAAGCGGGGCACGGGATACGCAGTATTTT.

This chain uses TRBV7-2 with TRBJ2-7; 7 bases agree with TRBD1. This CDR3 contains 15 residues. With V trimmed by 5 bases and J by 2 bases, 9 bases remained unmatched. The V gene's germline CDR1 is SGHTA and CDR2 FQGNSA. CDR3 in DNA: TGTGCCAGCAGCCTTGAACAGGGGAACCCCTACGAGCAGTACTTC. It is translated as CASSLEQGNPYEQYF.

The chain has TRBV28 and TRBJ1-5; D is unclear. Trimming stripped 6 bases from V and 7 bases from J, with 13 bases between. The CDR3 sequence is 13 residues long. The germline V gene encodes CDR1 MDHEN and CDR2 SYDVKM. For the CDR3, the DNA is TGTGCCAGCAGGCTCACTAGCCGACAGCCCCAGCATTTT. It encodes CASRLTSRQPQHF.

The chain joins TRBV7-9 to TRBJ2-7, with D possibly TRBD1 on 6 matching bases. The CDR3 sequence is 15 residues long. Germline V CDR1 and CDR2: SEHNR, FQNEAQ (reference sequence). The V and J ends lost 4 bases and 4 bases respectively, with 17 bases between them. This CDR3 reads CASSWGLVEGYEQYF. As DNA, the CDR3 is TGTGCCAGCAGCTGGGGGCTTGTAGAGGGGTACGAGCAGTACTTC.

V is TRBV3-1 (or the pseudogene TRBV3-2) and J is TRBJ2-1, with TRBD2 matching over 7 bases. Germline CDR1 reads LGHDT; CDR2 reads YNNKEL (reference sequence). J lost 7 bases, V lost 0 bases, and 3 bases had no gene match. This CDR3 is 14 amino acids long. The CDR3 bases are TGTGCCAGCAGCCAAGATAGGGACTATAATGAGCAGTTCTTC. The encoded protein is CASSQDRDYNEQFF.

V is TRBV27 and J is TRBJ2-2; 11 nucleotides match TRBD2. This CDR3 comprises 17 residues. Germline V gene data show CDR1 as MNHEY and CDR2 as SMNVEV (reference sequence). After removal of 5 bases from V and 0 bases from J, the junction contained 5 bases not matched to a gene. The CDR3 nucleotides read TGTGCCAGCAGTGCCCCTAGCGGGGGGCCGAACACCGGGGAGCTGTTTTTT. Encoded protein: CASSAPSGGPNTGELFF.

The chain is built from TRBV5-1 and TRBJ2-1, with D perhaps matching TRBD2 (5 bases). This CDR3 has 20 amino acids. The V gene's germline CDR1 is SGHRS and CDR2 YFSETQ. Trimming removed 0 bases at V and 4 bases at J, with 26 bases between. The CDR3 DNA sequence: TGCGCCAGCAGCTTGGCGCTTAGCGTAGGTCGGTTTGGGAGTTACAATGAGCAGTTCTTC. It yields the protein CASSLALSVGRFGSYNEQFF.

This clone was recorded a few times. This sequence joins TRBV29-1 and TRBJ1-3; a weak D match, TRBD1 (5 bases). The CDR3 sequence is 14 residues long. Germline V gives CDR1 SQVTM, CDR2 ANQGSEA. V shed 4 bases and J shed 4 bases, with 14 bases lying between them. This chain's CDR3 is CSVADSTRGNTIYF. DNA of the CDR3: TGCAGCGTTGCCGACAGTACCCGGGGAAACACCATATATTTT.

This chain joins TRBV10-3 and TRBJ2-1; TRBD2 agrees at 13 bases. The V and J ends lost 2 bases and 0 bases, in that order; junction bases with no gene match: 7. Germline values: CDR1 ENHRY, CDR2 SYGVKD. This CDR3 spans 19 amino acids. This CDR3 reads CAISERLAGGPSSYNEQFF. CDR3 nucleotide sequence: TGTGCCATCAGTGAGCGACTAGCGGGGGGCCCGAGCTCCTACAATGAGCAGTTCTTC.

The V and J genes are TRBV5-8 and TRBJ2-1; 7 bases fit TRBD1. The CDR3 extends over 15 amino acids. The germline V gene has CDR1 SGHTS and CDR2 YDEGEE. With 0 bases clipped from V and 9 bases from J, the junction kept 9 bases outside the gene matches. CDR3 region: CASSLELTGVGEQFF. DNA for the CDR3: TGTGCCAGCAGCTTGGAGCTTACAGGGGTGGGTGAGCAGTTCTTC.

The chain couples TRBV7-2 to TRBJ2-2; a possible D gene is TRBD2 (7 bases). With 3 bases removed from V and 0 bases from J, the gap between germline ends came to 17 bases. This CDR3 contains 18 residues. The germline gives CDR1 SGHTA, CDR2 FQGNSA. The DNA of the CDR3 is TGTGCCAGCAGCTTTAGGGGGGGCGGGGCAGCGAACACCGGGGAGCTGTTTTTT. Its translation: CASSFRGGGAANTGELFF.

This clone was counted between two and nine times. The V gene is TRBV6-4, the J gene TRBJ2-2; a weak D match, TRBD2 (5 bases). V was shortened by 3 bases and J by 3 bases, with 11 bases between the two germline ends. The germline V gene encodes CDR1 MRHNA and CDR2 SNTAGT. This CDR3 is 15 amino acids long. CDR3: CASSEPGVDTGELFF. The CDR3 nucleotides are TGTGCCAGCAGTGAGCCCGGGGTGGACACCGGGGAGCTGTTTTTT.

This sequence joins TRBV5-6 and TRBJ2-7; 7 bases are a match to TRBD1. Germline V CDR1 and CDR2: SGHDT, YYEEEE. This CDR3 comprises 15 residues. J lost 5 bases, V lost 3 bases, and 11 bases had no gene match. CDR3 region: CASSWQTRQGNEQYF. CDR3 nucleotide sequence: TGTGCCAGCAGCTGGCAGACTCGACAGGGTAACGAGCAGTACTTC. The variable domain in full, completed from reference TRBV5-6 and TRBJ2-7, reads DAGVTQSPTHLIKTRGQQVTLRCSPKSGHDTVSWYQQALGQGPQFIFQYYEEEERQRGNFPDRFSGHQFPNYSSELNVNALLLGDSALYLCASSWQTRQGNEQYFGPGTRLTVT.

Details on this clone: Because the CDR3 is missing its conserved closing phenylalanine or tryptophan, this is likely a read error. It is unclear where the CDR3 begins or ends on the DNA, so no DNA is shown, and the CDR3 is as TCRdb lists it. V gene TRBV6-7 combines with J gene TRBJ1-2; the tabulated D call, TRBD1, remains unverified against the DNA. TRBV6-7 is marked as an open reading frame, function uncertain. The CDR3 has 10 residues if both end residues are counted. The CDR3: CASYLLPGER.

The chain has TRBV7-9 and TRBJ1-1, with D unclear. Germline assignment: CDR1 SEHNR and CDR2 FQNEAQ (reference sequence). The CDR3 totals 14 residues. Trimming took off 0 bases at V and 6 bases at J, with 11 bases between the two ends. This CDR3 reads CASSLAGGYAEAFF. CDR3 nucleotides: TGTGCCAGCAGCTTAGCGGGAGGCTACGCTGAAGCTTTCTTT. Full variable domain (remainder filled in from reference TRBV7-9 and TRBJ1-1): DTGVSQNPRHKITKRGQNVTFRCDPISEHNRLYWYRQTLGQGPEFLTYFQNEAQLEKSRLLSDRFSAERPKGSFSTLEIQRTEQGDSAMYLCASSLAGGYAEAFFGQGTRLTVV.

The J gene is TRBJ1-2, the V gene TRBV12-3 or TRBV12-4; 10 bases fit TRBD1. V shed 5 bases and J 10 bases; nucleotides not matched to a gene: 7. This CDR3 has 13 residues. The CDR3 DNA sequence: TGTGCCAGCAGTGAAACGACAGGGGGCGACTACACCTTC. Translation gives CASSETTGGDYTF.

This rearrangement joins TRBV12-3 or TRBV12-4 to TRBJ2-5, with D maybe TRBD1 (5 bases). V lost 3 bases and J lost 10, with 12 bases in between. The CDR3 runs to 12 residues. CDR3 loop: CASSFVSRDQYF. CDR3 in DNA: TGTGCCAGCAGTTTCGTCAGCAGGGACCAGTACTTC.

The J gene is TRBJ2-1, the V gene TRBV19; tentative D call: TRBD1 (5 bases). CDR1 is LNHDA and CDR2 is SQIVND in the germline V gene (reference sequence). This CDR3 contains 17 residues. V was pared by 4 bases and J by 3 bases, with 19 bases between. The CDR3: CASSNAATGVLYNEQFF. For the CDR3, the DNA is TGTGCCAGTAGTAACGCCGCCACAGGAGTCCTCTACAATGAGCAGTTCTTC.

This rearrangement joins TRBV23-1 to TRBJ2-4, with 7 bases identical to TRBD1. TRBV23-1 belongs to the ORF category, with a function that is uncertain. The CDR3 consists of 15 residues. The junction had 7 bases not matched to a gene; V was cut back by 4 bases and J by 4 bases. CDR3 sequence (DNA): TGCGCCAGCAGTCGAGCCGGGACAGCTAAAAACATTCAGTACTTC. Encoded protein: CASSRAGTAKNIQYF.